There are a few counts of the clone carrying this T cell receptor beta chain. The antigen is undetermined. cDNA libraries for TCR alpha and TCR beta, carrying sample barcodes and UMIs, came from 5'RACE with constant-segment primers. In TCRdb, the 5' RACE reads were re-called with MiXCR into one record per CDR3 protein. The table shows about 110,000 distinct CDR3 sequences, with 15% to 20% occurring only once. The data belong to a study of T-cell memory formation after mild COVID-19. Findings and caveats of the study: Memory sampled before infection contained some responding clones, suggesting cross-reactive memory joined.

The sequence came from an adult woman who had mild COVID-19 (a few samples of this study predate the infection). Cell type and time point are not known. Specimen: PBMCs or a T cell subset sorted from them (not recorded which).

The chain's CDR3 is CASTTLGEAWGSTEAFF. For the CDR3, the DNA is TGTGCCAGCACCACATTGGGGGAGGCCTGGGGTAGTACTGAAGCTTTCTTT. The V gene is TRBV9, the J gene TRBJ1-1; D perhaps matches TRBD1 (5 bases). The V gene lost 6 bases and the J gene lost 5 bases, with 26 bases spanning the gap. The CDR3 loop spans 17 amino acids. Germline CDR1 is SGDLS and CDR2 is YYNGEE.